The rows below give T cell receptor beta chains drawn from one sample of a study of T cell responses to AZD1222 COVID-19 vaccine. Assay: immunoSEQ multiplex PCR; the TCRdb copy retains only in-frame clones and omits some. Of about 93,000 clones in the sample, about 86% were seen once. The sample was peripheral blood, taken on day 0 of AZD1222 vaccination. The source of these receptors is an adult in good health. The CDR3 runs from the conserved cysteine through the conserved F or W. A D gene is named only where the DNA matches it firmly. Clone size, where shown, is once, few, many, or a class for clones that have expanded.

CDR3 | DNA | size | V | D | J
CASSLGRVQPQHF | TGTGCCAGCAGCTTGGGCAGGGTACAGCCCCAGCATTTT | . | TRBV7-2 | . | TRBJ1-5
CASSYSTGLDGYTF | TGTGCCAGCAGTTACTCGACCGGGTTGGATGGCTACACCTTC | . | TRBV6-5 | . | TRBJ1-2
CASSESGLSLEQYF | TGCGCCAGCAGTGAGTCGGGTCTTTCCCTCGAGCAGTACTTC | . | TRBV10-1 | . | TRBJ2-7
CASSPAIVAGVRNEQFF | TGTGCCAGCAGCCCCGCAATCGTAGCGGGAGTTCGGAATGAGCAGTTCTTC | . | TRBV7-2 | TRBD2 | TRBJ2-1
CASSIGPNQPQHF | TGTGCCAGCAGTATCGGGCCCAATCAGCCCCAGCATTTT | . | TRBV6-5 | . | TRBJ1-5
CATSAGQAKDSPLHF | TGTGCCACGTCGGCGGGACAGGCCAAGGATTCACCCCTCCACTTT | . | TRBV10-3 | TRBD1 | TRBJ1-6
CSASGSGSYEQYF | TGCAGTGCTAGTGGTAGCGGGAGCTACGAGCAGTACTTC | few | TRBV20-1 | TRBD2 | TRBJ2-7
CASSQVGGRTYGYTF | TGTGCCAGCAGCCAAGTGGGGGGGCGCACCTATGGCTACACCTTC | . | TRBV4-2 | . | TRBJ1-2
CASRSTGGDGYTF | TGTGCCAGCAGATCCACAGGGGGGGATGGCTACACCTTC | . | TRBV6-5 | TRBD1 | TRBJ1-2
CASSTGTASYEQYF | TGTGCCAGCAGTACCGGGACGGCCTCCTACGAGCAGTACTTC | . | TRBV27 | . | TRBJ2-7
CATSEGGSPLHF | TGTGCCACCAGTGAAGGGGGCTCACCCCTCCACTTT | . | TRBV24-1 | TRBD1 | TRBJ1-6
CASSRDYEETQYF | TGTGCCAGCAGCCGGGACTATGAAGAGACCCAGTACTTC | . | TRBV7-9 | TRBD2 | TRBJ2-5
CASSTGTSGFSDTQYF | TGTGCCAGCAGCACTGGGACTAGCGGGTTTTCAGATACGCAGTATTTT | . | TRBV7-8 | TRBD2 | TRBJ2-3
CASTPDRVRGEKLFF | TGTGCCAGCACCCCAGACCGCGTGAGGGGGGAAAAACTGTTTTTT | many | TRBV11-2 | . | TRBJ1-4
CASSLAPNNEQFF | TGTGCCAGCAGCTTAGCCCCTAACAATGAGCAGTTCTTC | . | TRBV7-9 | . | TRBJ2-1
CASSLLPPRSTVTGELFF | TGTGCCAGCAGTTTATTACCCCCCCGGTCAACCGTAACCGGGGAGCTGTTTTTT | . | TRBV27 | . | TRBJ2-2
CAISDLGPDTQYF | TGTGCCATCAGTGATTTGGGGCCAGATACGCAGTATTTT | . | TRBV10-3 | . | TRBJ2-3
CASSPAAGGHPNEKLFF | TGTGCCAGCTCACCCGCCGCTGGGGGACACCCTAATGAAAAACTGTTTTTT | . | TRBV18 | . | TRBJ1-4
CASSLSRLGQPQHF | TGTGCCAGCAGTTTAAGTAGATTGGGTCAGCCCCAGCATTTT | . | TRBV27 | . | TRBJ1-5
CASSWSQGPYEQYF | TGTGCCAGCAGTTGGAGTCAGGGGCCCTACGAGCAGTACTTC | . | TRBV2 | . | TRBJ2-7
CASSQATGFNEKLFF | TGTGCCAGCAGCCAAGCCACAGGGTTTAATGAAAAACTGTTTTTT | . | TRBV14 | . | TRBJ1-4
CATKEGGPFNYGYTF | TGTGCCACTAAAGAGGGGGGTCCCTTTAACTATGGCTACACCTTC | . | TRBV19 | . | TRBJ1-2
CASSYQRARGSTDTQYF | TGTGCCAGCAGCTACCAAAGGGCGCGGGGAAGCACAGATACGCAGTATTTT | . | TRBV5-8 | . | TRBJ2-3
CASSGVRGKNIQYF | TGTGCCAGCAGTGGGGTTCGAGGCAAAAACATTCAGTACTTC | once | TRBV6-4 | . | TRBJ2-4
CASSRAGVITEAFF | TGTGCCAGCAGCCGGGCAGGGGTCATCACTGAAGCTTTCTTT | . | TRBV19 | . | TRBJ1-1
CASSLNPGGGYTF | TGTGCCAGCAGCTTAAATCCGGGAGGTGGCTACACCTTC | few | TRBV7-8 | . | TRBJ1-2
CASSSGLAGAETQYF | TGTGCCAGCAGTTCGGGACTAGCGGGAGCAGAGACCCAGTACTTC | . | TRBV6-5 | TRBD2 | TRBJ2-5
CASSLWGPLNTEAFF | TGTGCCAGCAGCCTTTGGGGCCCTTTGAACACTGAAGCTTTCTTT | . | TRBV5-8 | . | TRBJ1-1
CASSLSRGFSAEQYF | TGTGCCAGCAGCTTGTCACGGGGATTCTCTGCCGAGCAGTACTTC | . | TRBV5-4 | . | TRBJ2-7
CASSQERGHNSPLHF | TGCGCCAGCAGCCAAGAGAGGGGGCATAATTCACCCCTCCACTTT | . | TRBV4-1 | TRBD1 | TRBJ1-6
CASSGTGLYGYTF | TGTGCCAGCAGCGGGACAGGGCTTTATGGCTACACCTTC | once | TRBV2 | TRBD1 | TRBJ1-2
CASGLTPGREPQHF | TGTGCTAGTGGTTTGACCCCGGGGAGGGAGCCCCAGCATTTT | . | TRBV12-5 | . | TRBJ1-5
CASSFSAGTPSNQPQHF | TGTGCCAGCAGCTTTTCCGCCGGGACCCCGAGCAATCAGCCCCAGCATTTT | . | TRBV7-9 | . | TRBJ1-5
CSASNPTERETQYF | TGCAGTGCTAGTAATCCCACTGAGCGGGAGACCCAGTACTTC | . | TRBV20-1 | . | TRBJ2-5